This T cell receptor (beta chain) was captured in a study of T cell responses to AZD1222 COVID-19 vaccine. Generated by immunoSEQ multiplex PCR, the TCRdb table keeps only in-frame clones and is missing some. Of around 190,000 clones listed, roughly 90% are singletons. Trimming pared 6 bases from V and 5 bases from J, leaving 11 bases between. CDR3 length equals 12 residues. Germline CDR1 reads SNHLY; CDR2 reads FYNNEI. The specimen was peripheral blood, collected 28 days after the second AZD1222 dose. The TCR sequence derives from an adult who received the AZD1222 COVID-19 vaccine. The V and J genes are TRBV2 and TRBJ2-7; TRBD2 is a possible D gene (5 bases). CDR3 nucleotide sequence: TGTGCCAGCAGGTTCTCCGGGGACGAGCAGTACTTC. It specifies CASRFSGDEQYF.